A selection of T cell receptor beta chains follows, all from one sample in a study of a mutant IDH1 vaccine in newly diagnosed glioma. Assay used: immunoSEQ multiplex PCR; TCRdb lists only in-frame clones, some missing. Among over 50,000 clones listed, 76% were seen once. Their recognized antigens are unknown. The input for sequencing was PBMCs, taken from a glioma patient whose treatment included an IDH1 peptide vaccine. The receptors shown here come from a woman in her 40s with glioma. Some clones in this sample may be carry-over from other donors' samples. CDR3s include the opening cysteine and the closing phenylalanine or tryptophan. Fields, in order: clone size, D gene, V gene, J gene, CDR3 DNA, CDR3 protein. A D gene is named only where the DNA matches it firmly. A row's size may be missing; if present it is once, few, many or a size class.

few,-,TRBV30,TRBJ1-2,TGTGCCTGGAGTCCACGGGGGGGGAGCTACACCTTC,CAWSPRGGSYTF
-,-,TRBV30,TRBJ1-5,TGTGCTTCAAGTCTGAATAGGGGTCGTCAGCCCCAGCATTTT,CASSLNRGRQPQHF
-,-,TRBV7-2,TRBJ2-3,TGTGCCAGCAGCGAGAGTAGGGCCACAGATACGCAGTATTTT,CASSESRATDTQYF
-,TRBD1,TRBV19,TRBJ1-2,TGTGCCAGCTTGACAGGGGGTGGCTACACCTTC,CASLTGGGYTF
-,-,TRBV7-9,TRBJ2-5,TGTGCCAGCAGCCCTGTCTTTTTGGAGACCCAGTACTTC,CASSPVFLETQYF
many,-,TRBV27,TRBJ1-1,TGTGCCAGCAGTTTTCAGGTGAACACTGAAGCTTTCTTT,CASSFQVNTEAFF
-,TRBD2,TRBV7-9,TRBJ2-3,TGTGCCAGCAGGCGTACTAGCGGGGGGGCCACAGATACGCAGTATTTT,CASRRTSGGATDTQYF
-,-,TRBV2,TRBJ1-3,TGTGCCAGCAGTGAACCCAGGGCTGGAAACACCATATATTTT,CASSEPRAGNTIYF
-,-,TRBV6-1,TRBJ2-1,TGTGCCAGCAGCAAAGACAGCCACAATGAGCAGTTCTTC,CASSKDSHNEQFF
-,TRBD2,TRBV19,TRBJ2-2,TGTGCCAGTAGTATTTGGCGGGGGGTCCTGAACACCGGGGAGCTGTTTTTT,CASSIWRGVLNTGELFF
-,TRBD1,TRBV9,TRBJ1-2,TGTGCCAGCAGCCCGCCCCGGGACAGGGGGTATCAATATGGCTACACCTTC,CASSPPRDRGYQYGYTF